These 12 T cell receptor beta chains share one sample of origin, sequenced in a study of blood T cell repertoires in COVID-19. TCRdb keeps only in-frame clones here, not all; method: immunoSEQ multiplex PCR. The profile shows about 220,000 clones, roughly 84% of them singletons. The specimen sequenced was peripheral blood. The receptors were gathered from a man over 45 with active or convalescent COVID-19.

The rearrangement joins TRBV10-1 to TRBJ2-3; a weak D match, TRBD1 (5 bases). CDR1 and CDR2 (germline): WNHNN, SYGVQD (reference sequence). CDR3 length: 15 amino acids. Trimming shortened V by 3 bases and J by 0 bases, and 10 bases separated the two germline ends. CDR3 in amino acids: CASSDRASSTDTQYF. DNA for the CDR3: TGCGCCAGCAGTGACAGGGCGTCCAGCACAGATACGCAGTATTTT.

This clone was counted a single time. This rearrangement joins TRBV2 to TRBJ2-7; 7 nucleotides match TRBD1. This CDR3 has 15 amino acids. The junction had 11 bases not matched to a gene; V was cut back by 7 bases and J by 2 bases. The germline V gene has CDR1 SNHLY and CDR2 FYNNEI. The CDR3 DNA is TGTGCCAGCACGGGGACCGACAGGGTCGCCTACGAGCAGTACTTC. Its protein is CASTGTDRVAYEQYF.

The chain employs TRBV18 and TRBJ2-2; TRBD1 matches 7 bases. V dropped 2 bases and J dropped 6; count of bases not matched to a gene: 3. Germline V CDR1 and CDR2: KGHSH, LQKENI. This CDR3 has 14 residues. This chain's CDR3 is CASSPNTGAGELFF. The CDR3 region has the DNA TGTGCCAGCTCACCAAATACAGGGGCCGGGGAGCTGTTTTTT.

The rearrangement uses TRBV7-3 and TRBJ2-3; 7 bases match TRBD1. After removal of 6 bases from V and 8 bases from J, the junction contained 17 bases not matched to a gene. Germline lookup yields CDR1 SGHTA and CDR2 FQGTGA. The CDR3 runs 16 residues. This chain's CDR3 is CASSPFSGQTSGTQYF. In DNA form, the CDR3 reads TGTGCCAGCAGTCCGTTCTCGGGACAGACCTCCGGTACGCAGTATTTT.

CDR3 coding DNA: TGTGCCACCAAGATCCCGATACAGGGTACTGAAGCTTTCTTT. This gives the protein CATKIPIQGTEAFF. The chain couples TRBV2 to TRBJ1-1; D might be TRBD1 (6 bases). There are 14 residues in the CDR3. The germline V and J ends were trimmed by 10 bases and 5 bases, with 20 bases remaining between them. In germline, CDR1 is SNHLY, CDR2 FYNNEI.

The count of this clone is one. This chain connects TRBV19 to TRBJ2-5; maybe TRBD1 (5 bases). V was clipped by 4 bases and J by 1 base, with 13 bases between them. This CDR3 has 15 amino acids. The germline V gene has CDR1 LNHDA and CDR2 SQIVND (reference sequence). The DNA for the CDR3 is TGTGCCAGTAGTAGGACAAGGCTAAGCCAAGAGACCCAGTACTTC. Amino acids: CASSRTRLSQETQYF. Supplemented by reference TRBV19 and TRBJ2-5, the full variable domain reads DGGITQSPKYLFRKEGQNVTLSCEQNLNHDAMYWYRQDPGQGLRLIYYSQIVNDFQKGDIAEGYSVSREKKESFPLTVTSAQKNPTAFYLCASSRTRLSQETQYFGPGTRLLVL.

V usage is TRBV5-6 and J usage is TRBJ1-1; 7 nucleotides line up with TRBD1. Trimming at V came to 5 bases and at J to 11 bases, leaving 9 bases not matched to a gene. This CDR3 is 12 amino acids long. Germline loops: CDR1 SGHDT, CDR2 YYEEEE. CDR3 nucleotide sequence: TGTGCCAGCAGTTTAACAGGGGCTCATGCTTTCTTT. It yields the protein CASSLTGAHAFF.

The chain recombines TRBV7-9 with TRBJ1-2, with 8 bases fitting TRBD1. The CDR3 has 14 residues. Looked up from germline, CDR1 is SEHNR and CDR2 is FQNEAQ (reference sequence). The junction had 6 bases not matched to a gene; V was cut back by 4 bases and J by 5 bases. CDR3 sequence (DNA): TGTGCCAGCAGCTCCTCAGGGGGCGGGTATGGCTACACCTTC. This sequence encodes CASSSSGGGYGYTF.

J is TRBJ1-5 and V is TRBV10-2; 11 bases map to TRBD1. Germline lookup yields CDR1 WSHSY and CDR2 SAAADI. Trimming took 7 bases from V and 4 from J; bases not matched to a gene: 15. The CDR3 runs to 18 residues. CDR3 in amino acids: CASTAQGQGQGGNQPQHF. The CDR3, as DNA: TGCGCCAGCACCGCCCAAGGACAGGGACAGGGGGGAAATCAGCCCCAGCATTTT.

The chain carries TRBV7-9 and TRBJ2-1; 7 nucleotides agree with TRBD1. This CDR3 comprises 13 residues. CDR1 and CDR2 (germline): SEHNR, FQNEAQ (reference sequence). V lost 6 bases and J lost 3; bases outside the gene matches: 2. CDR3 nucleotide sequence: TGTGCCAGCAGTTGGGACAGCTACAATGAGCAGTTCTTC. Amino acids: CASSWDSYNEQFF.

This chain joins TRBV5-4 and TRBJ1-2; 8 bases fit TRBD1. The CDR3 is 14 residues long. Trimming took 4 bases from V and 3 from J; bases not matched to a gene: 5. The germline V gene has CDR1 SGHNT and CDR2 YYREEE (reference sequence). The CDR3 protein is CASSKGQVDYGYTF. CDR3 sequence (DNA): TGTGCCAGCAGCAAGGGACAGGTAGACTATGGCTACACCTTC. The full variable domain, with the rest looked up from reference TRBV5-4 and TRBJ1-2, is ETGVTQSPTHLIKTRGQQVTLRCSSQSGHNTVSWYQQALGQGPQFIFQYYREEENGRGNFPPRFSGLQFPNYSSELNVNALELDDSALYLCASSKGQVDYGYTFGSGTRLTVV.

The rearrangement uses TRBV6-5 and TRBJ2-5, with D tentatively TRBD1 (6 bases). The germline V and J ends were trimmed by 7 bases and 5 bases, with 20 bases remaining between them. Germline V gene sequence: CDR1 MNHEY, CDR2 SVGAGI. The CDR3 totals 15 residues. CDR3 nucleotides: TGTGCCAGCAAACACAGGGCATTCGGAGAGGAGACCCAGTACTTC. The encoded protein is CASKHRAFGEETQYF.